This T cell receptor beta chain was identified in a study of blood T cell repertoires in COVID-19. Turning to the study itself: Italy, Spain and the United States were the sources of the convalescent and acute COVID-19 samples. T cells, B-cell-depleted T cells, or PBMCs supplied cDNA or gDNA.

Trimming took off 1 base at V and 8 bases at J, with 15 bases between the two ends. This CDR3 is 15 amino acids long. The germline gives CDR1 SGHNT, CDR2 YENEEA. Clones were sequenced by immunoSEQ multiplex PCR, and TCRdb holds only the in-frame ones, with some missing. The data show about 180,000 clones, around 88% seen once. Sequenced sample: peripheral blood. V usage is TRBV11-3 and J usage is TRBJ2-1; D is perhaps TRBD2 (6 bases). This receptor was taken from a woman in her twenties or thirties with acute or convalescent COVID-19. DNA of the CDR3: TGTGCCAGCAGCTTAGGTCCCAGGGACTCCCATGAGCAGTTCTTC. Translated: CASSLGPRDSHEQFF.